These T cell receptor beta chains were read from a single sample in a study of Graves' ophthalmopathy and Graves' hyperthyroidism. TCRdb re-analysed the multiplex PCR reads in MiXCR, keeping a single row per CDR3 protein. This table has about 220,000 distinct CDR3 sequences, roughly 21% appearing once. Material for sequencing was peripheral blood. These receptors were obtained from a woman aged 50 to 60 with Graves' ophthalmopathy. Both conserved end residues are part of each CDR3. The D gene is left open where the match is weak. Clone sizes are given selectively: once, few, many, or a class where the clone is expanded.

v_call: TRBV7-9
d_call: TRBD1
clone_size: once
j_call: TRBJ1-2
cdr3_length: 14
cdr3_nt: TGTGCCAGCAGCTTGACAGGGCAGAACTATGGCTACACCTTC
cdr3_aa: CASSLTGQNYGYTF

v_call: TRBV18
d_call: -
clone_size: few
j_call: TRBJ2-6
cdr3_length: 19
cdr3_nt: TGTGCCAGCTGCCCCGATACCGGGACACCCCCCTCTGGGGCCAACGTCCTGACTTTC
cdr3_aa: CASCPDTGTPPSGANVLTF

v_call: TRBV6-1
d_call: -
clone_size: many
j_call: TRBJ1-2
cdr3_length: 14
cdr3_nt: TGTGCCAGCAGTGAACTTACCTTGACGGGGGGCTACACCTTC
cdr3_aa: CASSELTLTGGYTF

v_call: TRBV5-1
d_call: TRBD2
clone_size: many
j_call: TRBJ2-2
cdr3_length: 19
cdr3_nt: TGCGCCAGCAGCGGGGGTTTCCTAGCGGGAGACAAAAACACCGGGGAGCTGTTTTTT
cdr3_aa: CASSGGFLAGDKNTGELFF

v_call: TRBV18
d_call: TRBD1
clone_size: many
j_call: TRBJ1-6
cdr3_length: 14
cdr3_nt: TGTGCCAGCTCACCGGAGAGGGGGCATTCACCCCTCCACTTT
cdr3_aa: CASSPERGHSPLHF

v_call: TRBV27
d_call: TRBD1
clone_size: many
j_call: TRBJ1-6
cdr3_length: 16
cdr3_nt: TGTGCCAGCAGACGTTCCTCCGGGACAGGGTTTTCACCCCTCCACTTT
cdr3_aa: CASRRSSGTGFSPLHF

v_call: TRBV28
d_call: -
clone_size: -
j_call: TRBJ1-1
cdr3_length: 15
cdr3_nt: TGTGCCAGCAGTCGCCCCGAAGACTCGGTCGCTGAAGCTTTCTTT
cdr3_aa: CASSRPEDSVAEAFF

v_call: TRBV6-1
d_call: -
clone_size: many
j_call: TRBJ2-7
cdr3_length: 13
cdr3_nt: TGTGCCAGCAGTGAAATTGAATCCTACGAGCAGTACTTC
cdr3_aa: CASSEIESYEQYF

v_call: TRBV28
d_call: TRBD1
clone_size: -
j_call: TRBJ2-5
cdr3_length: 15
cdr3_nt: TGTGCCAGCAGTGCCACGGGGACAGCGAAAGAGACCCAGTACTTC
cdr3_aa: CASSATGTAKETQYF

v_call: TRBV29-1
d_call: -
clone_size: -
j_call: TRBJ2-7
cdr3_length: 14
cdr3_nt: TGCAGCGCGAGGAGGGACGGAAGCTCCTACGAGCAGTACTTC
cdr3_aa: CSARRDGSSYEQYF

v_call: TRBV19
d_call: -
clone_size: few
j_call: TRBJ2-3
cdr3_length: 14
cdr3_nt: TGTGCCATCAGAGGGGGGGGGGCAAGAGATACGCAGTATTTT
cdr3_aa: CAIRGGGARDTQYF

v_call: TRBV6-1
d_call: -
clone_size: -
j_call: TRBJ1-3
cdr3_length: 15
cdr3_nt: TGTGCCAGCAGTGAAGTAGCGGGCTCTGGAAACACCATATATTTT
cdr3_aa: CASSEVAGSGNTIYF

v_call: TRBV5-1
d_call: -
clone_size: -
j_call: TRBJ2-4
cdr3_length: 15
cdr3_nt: TGCGCCAGCAGCTTGGGGACAATAGCCAAAAACATTCAGTACTTC
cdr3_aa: CASSLGTIAKNIQYF

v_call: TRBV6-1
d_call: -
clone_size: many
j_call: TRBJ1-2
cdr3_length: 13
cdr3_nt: TGTGCCAGCATGAGGGGAACTAACTATGGCTACACCTTC
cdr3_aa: CASMRGTNYGYTF

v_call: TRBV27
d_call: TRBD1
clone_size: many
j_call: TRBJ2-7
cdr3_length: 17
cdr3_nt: TGTGCCAGCAGTTCCCGTTCTCAACCGGGACAGGGTTACGAGCAGTACTTC
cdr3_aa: CASSSRSQPGQGYEQYF

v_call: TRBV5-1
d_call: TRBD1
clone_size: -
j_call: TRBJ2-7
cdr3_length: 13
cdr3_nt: TGCGCCAGCAGCCCACGGACAGGGATCGAGCAGTACTTC
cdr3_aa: CASSPRTGIEQYF

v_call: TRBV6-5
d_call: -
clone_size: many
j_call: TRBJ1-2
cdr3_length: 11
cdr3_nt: TGTGCCAGCGGGCCAAACTATGGCTACACCTTC
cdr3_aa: CASGPNYGYTF

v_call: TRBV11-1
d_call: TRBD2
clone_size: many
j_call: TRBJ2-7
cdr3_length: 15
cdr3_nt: TGTGCCAGCAGCTCCTCTAGCGGGAGACACTACGAGCAGTACTTC
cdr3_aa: CASSSSSGRHYEQYF

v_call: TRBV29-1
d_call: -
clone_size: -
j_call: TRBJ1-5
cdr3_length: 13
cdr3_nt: -
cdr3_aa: CSVGIGANQPQRF

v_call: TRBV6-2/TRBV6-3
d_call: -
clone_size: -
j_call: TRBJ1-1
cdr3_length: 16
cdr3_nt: TGTGCCAGCAGTTACTCTCGACACTCAGAGGACACTGAAGCTTTCTTT
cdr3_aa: CASSYSRHSEDTEAFF

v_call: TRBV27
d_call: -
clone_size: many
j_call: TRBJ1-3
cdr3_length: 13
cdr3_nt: TGTGCCAGCAGTCCTGACTCTGGAAACACCATATATTTT
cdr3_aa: CASSPDSGNTIYF

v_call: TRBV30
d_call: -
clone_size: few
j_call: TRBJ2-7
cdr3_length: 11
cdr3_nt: TGTGCCACAGAAAGGGACTACGAGCAGTACTTC
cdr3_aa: CATERDYEQYF

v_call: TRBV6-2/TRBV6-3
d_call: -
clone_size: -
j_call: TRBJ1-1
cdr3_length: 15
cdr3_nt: TGTGCCAGCAGTTACTCGAGTCAAATGAACACTGAAGCTTTCTTT
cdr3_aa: CASSYSSQMNTEAFF

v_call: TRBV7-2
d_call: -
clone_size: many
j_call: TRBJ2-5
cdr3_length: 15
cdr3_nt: TGTGCCAGCAGCTCCCGGGGCAATCTAAGAGAGACCCAGTACTTC
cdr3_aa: CASSSRGNLRETQYF

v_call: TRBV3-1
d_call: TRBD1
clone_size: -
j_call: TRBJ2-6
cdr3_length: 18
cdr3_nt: TGTGCCAGCAGCCAATCGGACAGGGGAGGGACTGGGGCCAACGTCCTGACTTTC
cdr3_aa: CASSQSDRGGTGANVLTF

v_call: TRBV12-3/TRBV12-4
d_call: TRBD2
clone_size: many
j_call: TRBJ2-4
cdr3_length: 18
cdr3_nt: TGTGCCAGCAGTGGCGACTTACTAGCGGGAGTTTCCAAAAACATTCAGTACTTC
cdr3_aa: CASSGDLLAGVSKNIQYF

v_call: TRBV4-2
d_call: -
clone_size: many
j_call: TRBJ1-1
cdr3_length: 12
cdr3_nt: TGTGCCAGCAGCCCATCGGGCGCAGAAGCTTTCTTT
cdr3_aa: CASSPSGAEAFF

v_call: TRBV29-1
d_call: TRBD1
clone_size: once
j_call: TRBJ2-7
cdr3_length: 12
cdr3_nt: TGCAGCGTGGGGGACAGGGGGCGAGAGCAGTACTTC
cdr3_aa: CSVGDRGREQYF

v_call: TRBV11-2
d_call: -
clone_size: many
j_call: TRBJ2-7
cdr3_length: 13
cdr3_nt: TGTGCCAGCAGCTTATATAAAGGTGGCGAGCAGTACTTC
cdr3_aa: CASSLYKGGEQYF

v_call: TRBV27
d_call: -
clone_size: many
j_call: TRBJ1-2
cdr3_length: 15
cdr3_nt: TGTGCCAGCAGTGTCCGGGCCAACACTAACTATGGCTACACCTTC
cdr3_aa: CASSVRANTNYGYTF

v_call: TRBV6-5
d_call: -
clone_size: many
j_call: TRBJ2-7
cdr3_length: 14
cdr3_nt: TGTGCCAGCAGTTACTCGGGGGATCTGGACGAGCAGTACTTC
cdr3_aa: CASSYSGDLDEQYF

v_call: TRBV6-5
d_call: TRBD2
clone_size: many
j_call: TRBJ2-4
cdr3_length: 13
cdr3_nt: TGTGCCGCGACGGGGGGGGCGGTGCACATTCAGTACTTC
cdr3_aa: CAATGGAVHIQYF